The sequence of this T cell receptor (beta chain) was determined in a study of early T cells in non-severe SARS-CoV-2 infection. Study details: Bulk RNA isolated from unsorted whole blood underwent sequencing; chains were not paired.

This clonotype has at least ten counts. Individual cDNA molecules received unique molecular identifiers during library preparation. TCRdb analysed the 5' RACE reads with MiXCR anew, one entry per CDR3 protein. The data contain approximately 22,000 distinct CDR3 sequences, 4% to 5.5% of them singletons. Germline CDR1 reads ENHRY; CDR2 reads SYGVKD. This CDR3 contains 12 residues. Trimming pared 9 bases from V and 3 bases from J, leaving 12 bases between. V and J are TRBV10-3 and TRBJ2-7; D gene uncertain. The material sequenced was whole blood. The sequence was obtained from an adult who was a healthcare worker with PCR-confirmed SARS-CoV-2 infection or an uninfected control (not recorded which). The CDR3 nucleotides read TGTGCCATTGGGCAGAGTAACTACGAGCAGTACTTC. It is translated as CAIGQSNYEQYF.